Listed here are 12 T cell receptor beta chains from one sample, sequenced in a study of radiation and T cells in renal cell carcinoma (TCRdb year 2020). The time point label, read with the paper, signifies: baseline pretreatment blood. Sample treatment or condition, as interpreted from the label and publication: 15 Gy SBRT to primary tumor, nephrectomy 4 weeks later. Libraries came from the immunoSEQ multiplex PCR assay. TCRdb re-hosts the immuneACCESS table, in-frame sequences only. Its copies lack some clones; in the studies checked, an unresolved V gene accounts for under half of them, and the cause for the rest is not known. The sample contains approximately 110,000 clones, approximately 82% of them found a single time. The ten largest account for approximately 3% of the sample. The sequences come from blood, collected from a patient whose treatment included radiotherapy and nephrectomy. These receptors came from a woman aged 60-70 years with renal cell carcinoma.

The J gene is TRBJ1-2, the V gene TRBV28; 7 bases agree with TRBD1. The ends lost 1 base at V and 6 bases at J; junction bases unmatched: 14. This CDR3 is 17 amino acids long. CDR1 is MDHEN, CDR2 SYDVKM, per germline. The CDR3: CASSLYHPTGTANGYTF. DNA for the CDR3: TGTGCCAGCAGTTTATACCACCCTACCGGGACAGCGAATGGCTACACCTTC.

The chain employs TRBV2 and TRBJ1-4, with D possibly matching TRBD1 (6 bases). The CDR3 runs to 15 residues. Per the germline V gene, CDR1 is SNHLY and CDR2 is FYNNEI. Trimming removed 7 bases at V and 2 bases at J, with 14 bases between. The CDR3 spells CASKATGLTNEKLFF. The CDR3 DNA reads TGTGCCAGCAAGGCTACAGGGCTGACTAATGAAAAACTGTTTTTT.

This chain connects TRBV6-6 to TRBJ2-7; 7 bases are shared with TRBD2. Trimming removed 3 bases from V and 2 bases from J; junction bases left unmatched: 7. This CDR3 contains 15 residues. The germline CDR1 and CDR2 sequences are MNHNY and SVGAGI (reference sequence). CDR3 residues: CASSYSGSFTYEQYF. The CDR3 DNA reads TGTGCCAGCAGTTATAGCGGGTCCTTTACCTACGAGCAGTACTTC.

V gene TRBV5-4 combines with J gene TRBJ2-7; 9 bases map to TRBD1. Germline V gives CDR1 SGHNT, CDR2 YYREEE (reference sequence). This CDR3 has 15 amino acids. V trimming: 4 bases; J trimming: 5 bases; junction bases outside the gene matches: 10. The CDR3 DNA reads as TGTGCCAGCAGCGTTCGACAGGGGGAAGGTCACGAGCAGTACTTC. It is translated as CASSVRQGEGHEQYF. Supplemented by reference TRBV5-4 and TRBJ2-7, the full variable domain reads ETGVTQSPTHLIKTRGQQVTLRCSSQSGHNTVSWYQQALGQGPQFIFQYYREEENGRGNFPPRFSGLQFPNYSSELNVNALELDDSALYLCASSVRQGEGHEQYFGPGTRLTVT.

The V gene is TRBV27, the J gene TRBJ2-7; 8 nucleotides match TRBD1. With V trimmed by 5 bases and J by 2 bases, 8 bases remained unmatched. CDR1 is MNHEY and CDR2 is SMNVEV in the germline V gene (reference sequence). This CDR3 comprises 15 residues. The CDR3 reads CASSVGQGGAYEQYF. The DNA of the CDR3 is TGTGCCAGCAGTGTCGGACAGGGAGGTGCCTACGAGCAGTACTTC.

The chain has TRBV19 and TRBJ1-5, with a tentative D call TRBD1 (5 bases). Germline loops: CDR1 LNHDA, CDR2 SQIVND (reference sequence). V lost 4 bases and J lost 5, with 9 bases in between. The CDR3 runs 13 residues. The CDR3 nucleotides read TGTGCCAGTAGTACTAGGGGAGATCAGCCCCAGCATTTT. Translation: CASSTRGDQPQHF.

This clone has only a few counts. DNA for the CDR3: TGCGCCAGCACCGACTACACAGATACGCAGTATTTT. As protein: CASTDYTDTQYF. The chain combines TRBV10-2 with TRBJ2-3; D is perhaps TRBD2 (5 bases). This CDR3 spans 12 amino acids. The ends were cut back, 7 bases at V and 2 bases at J, with 7 bases in the middle. Germline CDR1 WSHSY, CDR2 SAAADI.

The genes are TRBV19 and TRBJ1-2; no firm D call. The CDR3 is 12 residues long. The V and J ends lost 3 bases and 3 bases respectively, with 5 bases between them. Germline assignment: CDR1 LNHDA and CDR2 SQIVND (reference sequence). In DNA form, the CDR3 reads TGTGCCAGTAGTATGGGTGACTATGGCTACACCTTC. Translating it yields CASSMGDYGYTF.

This chain joins TRBV11-2 and TRBJ2-2, with 8 bases matching TRBD1. CDR1 SGHAT and CDR2 FQNNGV come from the germline V gene. This CDR3 comprises 15 residues. V gave up 4 bases and J gave up 2 bases; unmatched junction bases: 3. CDR3 in amino acids: CASSSGQANTGELFF. In DNA, the CDR3 is TGTGCCAGCAGCTCGGGACAGGCAAACACCGGGGAGCTGTTTTTT.

The chain employs TRBV7-9 and TRBJ1-2; D is possibly TRBD1 (5 bases). CDR1 and CDR2 (germline): SEHNR, FQNEAQ (reference sequence). The CDR3 totals 12 residues. V shed 5 bases and J shed 14 bases, with 18 bases lying between them. In nucleotides, the CDR3 is TGTGCCAGCAGCCCTAGTGGGCACGGGGGGACCTTC. Its translation: CASSPSGHGGTF.

The V gene is TRBV19, the J gene TRBJ1-5; 8 nucleotides agree with TRBD1. Germline values: CDR1 LNHDA, CDR2 SQIVND (reference sequence). The junction had 7 bases not matched to a gene; V was cut back by 6 bases and J by 0 bases. The CDR3 spans 16 residues. CDR3 region: CASSRQGLYSNQPQHF. Written as DNA, the CDR3 is TGTGCCAGTAGCCGACAGGGGCTCTATAGCAATCAGCCCCAGCATTTT.

The chain carries TRBV2 and TRBJ2-2, with 7 positions matching TRBD1. The CDR3 runs to 14 residues. CDR1 and CDR2 (germline): SNHLY, FYNNEI. After removal of 6 bases from V and 6 bases from J, the junction contained 7 bases not matched to a gene. CDR3: CASRVQGWAGELFF. For the CDR3, the DNA is TGTGCCAGCAGAGTACAGGGGTGGGCCGGGGAGCTGTTTTTT.